This T cell receptor beta chain comes out of a study of blood T cell repertoires in COVID-19. Overall study context: COVID-19 samples from acute and convalescent phases originated in the United States, Italy and Spain.

The germline CDR1 and CDR2 sequences are SNHLY and FYNNEI. Trimming took 8 bases from V and 5 from J; bases not matched to a gene: 5. This CDR3 has 13 residues. Repertoires were generated with immunoSEQ multiplex PCR, while TCRdb's copy carries only in-frame clones and drops some. The table lists more than 150,000 clones, 80% to 85% of them singletons. Participants spanned ages about 18 to 90 years and resided in about two dozen US areas. This receptor was identified in a woman aged 55-69 years who had recovered from COVID-19. Sequenced: PBMCs or T cells enriched from blood (not recorded which). This chain joins TRBV2 and TRBJ1-4; 7 bases agree with TRBD1. The DNA of the CDR3 is TGTGCCAGCTTAGGGGGCTGGAATGAAAAACTGTTTTTT. It codes for CASLGGWNEKLFF.